This note documents a single T cell receptor beta chain sequence. Its antigen has not been determined. The record has no base qualities; no much larger clone is one base away. The CDR3, cysteine through valine, is 14 amino acids long. Left in the record is the CDR3 DNA by itself, 42 bases read in frame from the first base. Reading the germline V gene gives CDR1 SGHRS and CDR2 YFSETQ. V is shortened by 1 base, J by 7 bases, and the region joining them spans 15 bases. The data belong to a study of beta chain features in type 1 diabetes (dated by TCRdb to 2017 to 2018). Concerning the study at large: Mean age, gender distribution, total cell number and subset yield were not different between patients and healthy donors. A total of under 140,000,000 sorted cells were examined across all samples, and the number of cells per subset was strongly correlated with RNA yield. In the study, TCRB repertoires of sorted circulating CD4+ T cell subsets from recently diagnosed type 1 diabetes patients were compared with those of matched healthy donors. Naive and central memory subsets were obtained from all 30 or so donors, but regulatory and stem cell-like memory subsets were isolated from only 8 patients and roughly eight healthy donors.

Each donor gave one peripheral blood draw, averaging approximately 110 mL, which was collected into heparinised tubes. A BD FACSAria II and a panel including CD45RO, CCR7, CD25, CD127, CD95 and CD27 were used to sort naive, central memory, regulatory and stem cell-like memory CD4+ T cells. All sorted populations exceeded 95% purity. PBMCs were separated immediately by Lymphoprep density gradient centrifugation and were stained directly, without being cultured. To minimize batch effects, samples were stained and sorted in pairs, one healthy donor with one patient per experiment. Broader findings and caveats from the paper: At VDJ recombination sites, patients with type 1 diabetes made fewer insertions and deleted more nucleotides, a pattern implying thymic rearrangement abnormalities. In all four CD4+ subsets, TCRB CDR3 length was moderately but significantly shorter in type 1 diabetes patients. Naive, central memory and regulatory TCRB repertoires appeared to be more similar among patients than among healthy donors. Because the HLA sub-analyses included only small numbers of individuals, any influence of HLA type on TCRB rearrangement was left unresolved. PCR might favor shorter templates, but patient and control samples were amplified and corrected together, so any skew would affect both groups equally. Because cDNA was sequenced instead of genomic DNA, activated cells with high expression could be over-represented, although the groups did not differ in activation or CD3 levels.

The entire amount of isolated RNA was reverse transcribed using the High Capacity cDNA Reverse Transcription Kit, so the sequenced TCRB transcripts were expressed ones. Naive, central memory and regulatory T cell samples underwent deep immunoSEQ sequencing, averaging around 3.7 million total reads per sample. After sorted cells were lysed in RLT buffer, RNA was extracted with DNase-treated RNeasy Micro or Mini kits, with the choice depending on cell number. To prevent cross-contamination, every cell subset was processed on its own, while patient and healthy donor samples were processed together. The immunoSEQ multiplex PCR was used to amplify TCRB sequences from cDNA, yielding 87-bp fragments that span the CDR3 region. The amplicons were sequenced using the Illumina HiSeq platform. The study's processing was this. PCR bias was computationally corrected using synthetic template baselines, reads within Hamming distance 2 were collapsed, and singletons that could not be merged were discarded. By aligning reads against IMGT, V, D and J genes, CDR3 length, and insertions or deletions at six rearrangement sites were assigned. Within each subset, clonotype counts were normalized to sorted cell number, and only after that were true diversity and Gini coefficients computed with the tcR R package. The overlap coefficient, calculated on TCRB nucleotide sequences, was used to measure repertoire sharing. Out-of-frame TCRB sequences from naive cells were analyzed to stand in for the pre-selection repertoire. What TCRdb holds here is the immuneACCESS table cut down to in-frame rearrangements. Part of the clones is not present; checked against another copy, under half of the missing clones reflect an unresolved V gene, and the others are unexplained. V, J and clone size are those of that table, while D and trimming were read from the DNA. The sample table records hundreds of thousands of clones; approximately 10% of these occur just once. Roughly 0.046% of the sample is in the top ten clones.

The V and J genes are TRBV5-1 and TRBJ2-7, and perhaps TRBD1 as D gene, on 6 matching bases. This TCR was recovered from a woman in her late teens or twenties in good health. Sequenced input: naive CD4+ T cells from blood. Taken with the paper, the label for cell subset or site translates to: true naive CD4+ T cells. The DNA sequence follows: TGCGCCAGCAGCTTGACAGGGCCTTTGGGTGAGCAGTACGTC. Its product reads: CASSLTGPLGEQYV.